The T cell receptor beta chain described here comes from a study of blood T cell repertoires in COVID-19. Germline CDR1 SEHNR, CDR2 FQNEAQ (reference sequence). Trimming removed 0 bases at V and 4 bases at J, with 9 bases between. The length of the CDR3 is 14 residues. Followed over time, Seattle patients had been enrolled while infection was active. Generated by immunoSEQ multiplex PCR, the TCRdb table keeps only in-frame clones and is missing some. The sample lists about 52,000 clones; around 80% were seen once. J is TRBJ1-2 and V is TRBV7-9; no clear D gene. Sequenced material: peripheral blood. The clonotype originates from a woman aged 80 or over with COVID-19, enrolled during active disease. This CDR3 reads CASSLASQSYGYTF. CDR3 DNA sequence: TGTGCCAGCAGCTTAGCGTCGCAGTCCTATGGCTACACCTTC.